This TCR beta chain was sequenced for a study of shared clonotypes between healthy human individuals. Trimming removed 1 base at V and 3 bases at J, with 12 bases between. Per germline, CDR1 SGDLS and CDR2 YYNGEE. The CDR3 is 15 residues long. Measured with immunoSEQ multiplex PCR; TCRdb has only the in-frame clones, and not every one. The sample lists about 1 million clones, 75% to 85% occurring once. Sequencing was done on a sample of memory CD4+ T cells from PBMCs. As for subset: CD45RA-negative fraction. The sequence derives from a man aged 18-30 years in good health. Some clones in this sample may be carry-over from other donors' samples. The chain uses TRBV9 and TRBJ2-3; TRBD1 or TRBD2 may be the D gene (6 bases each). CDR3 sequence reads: CASSVKGGWTDTQYF. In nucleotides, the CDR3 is TGTGCCAGCAGCGTAAAGGGGGGCTGGACAGATACGCAGTATTTT.